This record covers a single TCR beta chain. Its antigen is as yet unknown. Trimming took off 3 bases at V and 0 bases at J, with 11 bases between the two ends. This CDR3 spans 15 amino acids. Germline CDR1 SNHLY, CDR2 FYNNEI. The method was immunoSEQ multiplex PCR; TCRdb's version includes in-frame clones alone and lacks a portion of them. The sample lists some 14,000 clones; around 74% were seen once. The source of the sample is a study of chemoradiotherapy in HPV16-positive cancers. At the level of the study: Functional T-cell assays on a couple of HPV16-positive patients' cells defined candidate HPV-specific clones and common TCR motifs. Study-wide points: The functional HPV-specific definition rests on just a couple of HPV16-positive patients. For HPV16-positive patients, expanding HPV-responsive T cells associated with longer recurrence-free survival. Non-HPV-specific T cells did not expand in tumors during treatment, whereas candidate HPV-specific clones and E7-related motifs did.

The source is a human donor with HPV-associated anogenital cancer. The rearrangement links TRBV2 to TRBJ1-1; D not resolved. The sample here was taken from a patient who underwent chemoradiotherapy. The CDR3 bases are TGTGCCAGCAGTGAGGGCTGGGAGTTGAACACTGAAGCTTTCTTT. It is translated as CASSEGWELNTEAFF. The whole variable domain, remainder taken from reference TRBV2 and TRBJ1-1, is EPEVTQTPSHQVTQMGQEVILRCVPISNHLYFYWYRQILGQKVEFLVSFYNNEISEKSEIFDDQFSVERPDGSNFTLKIRSTKLEDSAMYFCASSEGWELNTEAFFGQGTRLTVV.